Listed here is a single T cell receptor beta chain. The antigen remains unidentified. Trimming left V 1 base short and J 3 bases short, with 27 bases between. Germline V gene lookup returns CDR1 KGHSH and CDR2 LQKENI. The CDR3 has 20 amino acids. Repertoires were generated with immunoSEQ multiplex PCR, while TCRdb's copy carries only in-frame clones and drops some. The sample shows roughly 27,000 clones, around 79% of them seen only once. The data belong to a study of vaccination effects on CD4 cells after COVID-19. Across the study: Relative to the second dose, post-vaccine samples were obtained a median of 72 days later.

Before sequencing took place, the ViraFEST assay used viral peptide pools to expand antigen-specific CD4+ T cells. Upon completion of 10 to 11 days in culture, CD4+ T cells were isolated. Each person got two doses of an mRNA SARS-CoV-2 vaccine, BNT162b2 or mRNA-1273. The study's findings and limits: After vaccination of healthy people, only 1 of 255 vaccine-induced clones cross-reacted with common cold coronaviruses. The study enrolled few convalescent patients and sampled no early post-infection timepoints.

This chain uses TRBV18 with TRBJ1-1; D is unresolved. Material: CD4+ T cells from PBMCs cultured with SARS-CoV-2 spike peptides, obtained after COVID-19 vaccination. The clonotype was recovered from a human donor who received a COVID-19 vaccine. Some clones in this sample may be carry-over from other donors' samples. The CDR3 DNA reads TGTGCCAGCTCACCACGCCTGCTTTCCCAGTTCCCCTCCGGAGACACTGAAGCTTTCTTT. Amino acid sequence: CASSPRLLSQFPSGDTEAFF. The full variable domain, rest sourced from reference TRBV18 and TRBJ1-1, is NAGVMQNPRHLVRRRGQEARLRCSPMKGHSHVYWYRQLPEEGLKFMVYLQKENIIDESGMPKERFSAEFPKEGPSILRIQQVVRGDSAAYFCASSPRLLSQFPSGDTEAFFGQGTRLTVV.